This T cell receptor (beta chain) was identified during a study of blood T cells in healthy people across ages (dated by TCRdb to 2013 to 2016). About the full investigation: In model experiments, roughly one uniquely barcoded TCR beta cDNA molecule per two T cells was captured by template switching. Age-related changes in TCR beta repertoire diversity were measured in the study by deep sequencing normalized with unique cDNA molecular identifiers. Donors were grouped into four age groups: young (average approximately 16 years), middle-aged (39), aged (about 60) and long-lived (around 80). The study analyzed two additional independent replicas of 1 million unique cDNA reads from the same blood draw for two donors, one aged 18 to 29 and one aged 80 or older. To avoid experimental bias, donors of different ages were randomly spread across the sequencing lanes. The study at large found these results: Compared with the aged group, the long-lived group had more naive CD4+ T cells, fewer expanded clones and increased TCR diversity, suggesting age selection. Estimates of total diversity based on one million sequenced T cells were considered lower bounds and underestimates. Conclusive comparison of naive and antigen-experienced compartments was prevented by the profiling of bulk unsorted PBMCs. As age increased, observed TCR beta diversity per million T cells dropped in a roughly linear way, and a significant reduction was already evident by age about 36. The CMV infection status of donors was not known, potentially confounding age-related changes in expanded clonotypes. A strong correlation was found between observed TCR beta diversity and the percentage of naive T cells measured by flow cytometry.

V is reduced by 0 bases and J by 0 bases, leaving a spacing of 15 bases between them. The CDR3 starts with the cysteine, ends with the phenylalanine, and has 18 residues. CDR3 DNA is the only sequence kept; it has 54 bases, read in frame from the first base. The germline V gene encodes CDR1 LGHNA and CDR2 YSLEER. Library construction relied on 5' RACE. The sample was run on an Illumina HiSeq 2500. A second 7 to 11 cycle PCR used a sample-barcoded 5' primer and a J-beta primer mix. A unique molecular identifier was introduced onto each TCR beta cDNA molecule by a template-switch 5' adaptor carrying 12 random nucleotides. At least 3 million CDR3-containing paired-end reads were obtained from each sample. The Mint cDNA synthesis kit, primed by a TRBC-specific oligonucleotide, was used to synthesize first-strand cDNA from all RNA. All cDNA was treated with uracil-DNA glycosylase and then went through a first 18-cycle PCR with the universal primers M1SS and BC2_uni_R. The authors processed their data as follows. Each sample was normalized by randomly selecting 1 million high-quality reads, each carrying a distinct molecular identifier. Instead of being binned into consensus sequences, reads with shared molecular identifiers were discarded. MiTCR, run with a Q25 quality threshold and the strictest error-elimination algorithm, handled CDR3 identification, clonotype clustering and error correction. Lower-bound total TCR beta diversity was estimated with a nonparametric unseen species model using Euler transformation. Starting from the raw public reads, TCRdb applied fastp trimming at Q25, assembled clones with MiXCR and retained in-frame beta chains. Every CDR3 protein is listed once, alongside the most common genes and DNA of its rows. In this record, the V and J calls reflect TCRdb's handling and not the investigators' own analysis. The sample yields approximately 810,000 distinct CDR3 sequences; around 26% were counted once. The top ten clones comprise 17% of the sample.

The table lists this clonotype with a count of one. Its antigen has not been determined. Qualities for individual bases were not recorded, and no much larger clone is one base off. One read amounts to weak evidence. Systemically healthy Caucasian individuals from Russia, 39 in total and aged roughly 6 to 100 years, were included as donors. Each donor gave 8 to 10 milliliters of peripheral blood, collected into EDTA-treated Vacutainer tubes. Ficoll-Paque density-gradient centrifugation was used to isolate PBMCs, with at least 6.5 million per sample. Total RNA was extracted from PBMCs with Trizol reagent, with at least 6 micrograms obtained per sample. For every donor, flow cytometry on a PBMC aliquot measured the percentage of naive CD45RAhigh/CD27high T cells.

The clonotype was recovered from a woman of 80 years or more in good health. Sequenced sample: blood. In this chain, TRBV4-3 is recombined with TRBJ2-1, with TRBD1 perhaps the D gene, on 5 matching bases. The DNA sequence is as follows: TGCGCCAGCAGCCAAGATGGATTGGACAAGAGCTCCTACAATGAGCAGTTCTTC. Its amino acids are CASSQDGLDKSSYNEQFF.